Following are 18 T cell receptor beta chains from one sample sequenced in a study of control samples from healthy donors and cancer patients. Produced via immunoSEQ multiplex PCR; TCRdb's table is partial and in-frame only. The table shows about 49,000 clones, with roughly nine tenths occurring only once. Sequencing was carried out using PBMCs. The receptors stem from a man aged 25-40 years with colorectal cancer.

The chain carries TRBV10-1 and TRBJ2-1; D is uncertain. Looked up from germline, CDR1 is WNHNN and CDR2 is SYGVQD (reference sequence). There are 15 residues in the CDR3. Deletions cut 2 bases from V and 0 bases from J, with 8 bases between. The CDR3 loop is CASSELRSSYNEQFF. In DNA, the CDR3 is TGCGCCAGCAGTGAGCTCCGGAGCTCCTACAATGAGCAGTTCTTC.

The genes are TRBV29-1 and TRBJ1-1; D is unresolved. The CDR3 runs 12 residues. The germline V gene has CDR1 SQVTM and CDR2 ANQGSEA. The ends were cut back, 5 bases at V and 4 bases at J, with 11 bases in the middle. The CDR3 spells CSVTDRSTEAFF. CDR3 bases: TGCAGCGTTACGGACCGCAGCACTGAAGCTTTCTTT.

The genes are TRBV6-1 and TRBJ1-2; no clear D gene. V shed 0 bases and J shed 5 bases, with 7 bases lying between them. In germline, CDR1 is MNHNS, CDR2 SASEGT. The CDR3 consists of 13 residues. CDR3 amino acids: CASSEAGIYGYTF. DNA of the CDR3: TGTGCCAGCAGTGAAGCGGGCATTTATGGCTACACCTTC.

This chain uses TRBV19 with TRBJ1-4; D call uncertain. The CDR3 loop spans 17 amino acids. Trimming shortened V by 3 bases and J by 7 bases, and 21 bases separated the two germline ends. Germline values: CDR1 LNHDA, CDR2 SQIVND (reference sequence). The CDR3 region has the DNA TGTGCCAGTAGTATGCCGGGAAGCCCAAGCGGCAGTGAAAAACTGTTTTTT. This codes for CASSMPGSPSGSEKLFF.

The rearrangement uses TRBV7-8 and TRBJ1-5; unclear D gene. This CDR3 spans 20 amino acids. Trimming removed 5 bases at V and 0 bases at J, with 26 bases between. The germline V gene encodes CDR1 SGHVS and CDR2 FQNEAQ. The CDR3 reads CASSPVTPALRMNSNQPQHF. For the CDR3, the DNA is TGTGCCAGCAGCCCTGTTACCCCAGCCCTAAGGATGAATAGCAATCAGCCCCAGCATTTT.

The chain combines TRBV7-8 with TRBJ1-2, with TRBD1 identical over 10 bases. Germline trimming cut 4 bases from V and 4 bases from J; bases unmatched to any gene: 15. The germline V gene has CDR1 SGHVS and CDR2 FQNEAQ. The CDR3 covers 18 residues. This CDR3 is CASSSPRGGGTGVYGYTF. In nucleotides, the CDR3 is TGTGCCAGCAGCTCACCTCGAGGGGGAGGGACAGGGGTCTATGGCTACACCTTC.

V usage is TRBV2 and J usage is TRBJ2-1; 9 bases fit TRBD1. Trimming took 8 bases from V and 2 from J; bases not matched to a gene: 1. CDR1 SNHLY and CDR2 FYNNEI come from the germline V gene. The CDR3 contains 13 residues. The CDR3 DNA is TGTGCCAGCCGGGACAGGGCCTACAATGAGCAGTTCTTC. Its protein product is CASRDRAYNEQFF. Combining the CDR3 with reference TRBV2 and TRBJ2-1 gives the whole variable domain EPEVTQTPSHQVTQMGQEVILRCVPISNHLYFYWYRQILGQKVEFLVSFYNNEISEKSEIFDDQFSVERPDGSNFTLKIRSTKLEDSAMYFCASRDRAYNEQFFGPGTRLTVL.

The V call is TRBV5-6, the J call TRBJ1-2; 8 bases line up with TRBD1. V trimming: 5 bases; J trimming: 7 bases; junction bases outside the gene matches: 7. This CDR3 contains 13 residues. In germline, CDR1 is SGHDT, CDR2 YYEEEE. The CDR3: CASRGTGGLGYTF. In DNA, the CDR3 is TGTGCCAGCAGGGGGACAGGCGGCCTTGGCTACACCTTC. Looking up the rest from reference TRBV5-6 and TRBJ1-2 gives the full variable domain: DAGVTQSPTHLIKTRGQQVTLRCSPKSGHDTVSWYQQALGQGPQFIFQYYEEEERQRGNFPDRFSGHQFPNYSSELNVNALLLGDSALYLCASRGTGGLGYTFGSGTRLTVV.

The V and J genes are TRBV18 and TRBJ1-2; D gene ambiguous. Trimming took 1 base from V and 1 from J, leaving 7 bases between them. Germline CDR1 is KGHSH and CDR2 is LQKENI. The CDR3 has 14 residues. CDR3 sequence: CASSPLRDNYGYTF. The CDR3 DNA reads TGTGCCAGCTCACCACTCCGGGATAACTATGGCTACACCTTC.

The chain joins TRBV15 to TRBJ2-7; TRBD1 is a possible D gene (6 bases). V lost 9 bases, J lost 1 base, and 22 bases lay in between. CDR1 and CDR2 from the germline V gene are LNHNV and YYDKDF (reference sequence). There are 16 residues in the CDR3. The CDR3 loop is CATWDQRQASSYEQYV. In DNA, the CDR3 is TGTGCCACGTGGGACCAAAGACAGGCGTCTTCCTACGAGCAGTACGTC.

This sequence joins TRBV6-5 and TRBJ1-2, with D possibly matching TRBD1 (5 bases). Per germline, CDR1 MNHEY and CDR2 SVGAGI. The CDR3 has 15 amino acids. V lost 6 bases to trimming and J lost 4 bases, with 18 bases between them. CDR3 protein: CASSPWGEGIYGYTF. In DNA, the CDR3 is TGTGCCAGCAGCCCATGGGGGGAGGGGATCTATGGCTACACCTTC.

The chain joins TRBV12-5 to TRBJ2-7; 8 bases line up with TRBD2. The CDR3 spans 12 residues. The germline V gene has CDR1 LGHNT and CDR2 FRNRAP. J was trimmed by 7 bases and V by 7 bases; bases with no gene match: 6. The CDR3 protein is CASVTGGEEQYF. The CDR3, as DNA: TGTGCTAGTGTTACCGGGGGGGAGGAGCAGTACTTC.

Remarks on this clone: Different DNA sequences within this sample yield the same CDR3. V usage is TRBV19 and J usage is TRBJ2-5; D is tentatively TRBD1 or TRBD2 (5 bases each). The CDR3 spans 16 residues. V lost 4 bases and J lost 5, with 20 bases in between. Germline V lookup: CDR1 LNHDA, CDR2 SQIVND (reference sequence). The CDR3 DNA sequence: TGTGCCAGTAGTACCGGGACGCCACCGGGGAAGGAGACCCAGTACTTC. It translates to CASSTGTPPGKETQYF.

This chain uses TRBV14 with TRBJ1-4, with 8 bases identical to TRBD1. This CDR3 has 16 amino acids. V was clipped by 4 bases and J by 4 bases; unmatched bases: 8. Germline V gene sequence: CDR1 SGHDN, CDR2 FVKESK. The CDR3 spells CASSLGQGGYNEKLFF. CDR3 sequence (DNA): TGTGCCAGCAGCCTTGGACAGGGTGGTTATAATGAAAAACTGTTTTTT.

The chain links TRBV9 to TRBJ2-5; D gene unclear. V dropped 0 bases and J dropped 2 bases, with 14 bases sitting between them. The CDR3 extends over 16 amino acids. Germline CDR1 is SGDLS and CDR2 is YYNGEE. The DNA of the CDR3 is TGTGCCAGCAGCGTAGGGGTCAGAGACGTTCAAGAGACCCAGTACTTC. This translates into CASSVGVRDVQETQYF.

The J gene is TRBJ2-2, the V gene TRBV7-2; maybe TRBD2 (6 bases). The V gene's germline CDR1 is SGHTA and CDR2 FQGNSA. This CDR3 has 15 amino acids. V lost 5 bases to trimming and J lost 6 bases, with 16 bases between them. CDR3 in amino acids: CASSRTISVPGELFF. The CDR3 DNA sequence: TGTGCCAGCAGCCGGACTATTTCGGTCCCCGGGGAGCTGTTTTTT.

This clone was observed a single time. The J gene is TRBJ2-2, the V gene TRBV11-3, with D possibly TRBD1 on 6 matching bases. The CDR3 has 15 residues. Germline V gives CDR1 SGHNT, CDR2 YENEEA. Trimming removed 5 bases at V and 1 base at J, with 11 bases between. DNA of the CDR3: TGTGCCAGCAGCCCCTTAGGGGGGAACACCGGGGAGCTGTTTTTT. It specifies CASSPLGGNTGELFF.

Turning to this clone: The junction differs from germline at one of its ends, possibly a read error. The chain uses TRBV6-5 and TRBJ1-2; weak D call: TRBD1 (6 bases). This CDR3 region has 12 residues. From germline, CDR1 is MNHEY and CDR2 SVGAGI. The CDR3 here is CNHRGGNYGYTF. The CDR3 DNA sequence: TGCAACCACCGAGGGGGGAACTATGGCTACACCTTC.